This T cell receptor (beta chain) is drawn from a study of cytomegalovirus exposure and HLA in healthy donors. Study in general: T cells numbering about 200 million yielded 117 million unique TCR beta sequences in an earlier analysis. As released early, the data held 65 million to 90 million unique TCRs from HLA-typed donors.

Concerning this clone itself: The antigen is undetermined.

PCR amplification relied on 60 Vbeta primers (plus 13 Jbeta primers). Sequencing was performed with immunoSEQ multiplex PCR; in TCRdb, only in-frame clones are kept and a portion is missing. In the table there are 170,000 or so clones, roughly 78% of which are singletons. Study results and limitations: Trimming of TCR beta V- and J-genes showed a link, identified in a later analysis, to a missense DCLRE1C variant.

The germline V gene encodes CDR1 SNHLY and CDR2 FYNNEI. V shed 4 bases and J shed 5 bases, with 8 bases lying between them. This CDR3 has 12 residues. This TCR derives from a boy aged 5-17 years in good health and CMV-seronegative. This chain connects TRBV2 to TRBJ1-2; D is unresolved. Material for sequencing was PBMCs. The chain's CDR3 is CASSVSIYGYTF. DNA of the CDR3: TGTGCCAGCAGTGTATCTATTTATGGCTACACCTTC. The variable domain in full, with the rest retrieved from reference TRBV2 and TRBJ1-2, is EPEVTQTPSHQVTQMGQEVILRCVPISNHLYFYWYRQILGQKVEFLVSFYNNEISEKSEIFDDQFSVERPDGSNFTLKIRSTKLEDSAMYFCASSVSIYGYTFGSGTRLTVV.